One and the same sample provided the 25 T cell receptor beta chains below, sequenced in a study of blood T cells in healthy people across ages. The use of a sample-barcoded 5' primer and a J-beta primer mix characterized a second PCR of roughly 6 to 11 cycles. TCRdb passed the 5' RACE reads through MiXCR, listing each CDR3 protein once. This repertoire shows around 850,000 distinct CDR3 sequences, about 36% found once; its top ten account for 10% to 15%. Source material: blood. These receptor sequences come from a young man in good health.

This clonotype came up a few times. This chain's CDR3 is CASSYGEGRADTQYF. For the CDR3, the DNA is TGTGCCAGCAGTTACGGGGAGGGAAGAGCAGATACGCAGTATTTT. V is TRBV6-5 and J is TRBJ2-3; TRBD2 aligns across 7 bases. The CDR3 is 15 amino acids. With 2 bases clipped from V and 4 bases from J, the junction kept 6 bases outside the gene matches. Germline values: CDR1 MNHEY, CDR2 SVGAGI.

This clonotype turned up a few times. The CDR3 sequence is CASTTGGAGYEQYF. Here the CDR3 DNA reads TGTGCCAGCACCACGGGGGGGGCAGGTTACGAGCAGTACTTC. The rearrangement uses TRBV2 and TRBJ2-5; 8 bases are shared with TRBD2. The J call may be faulty, since TRBJ2-7 better matches the DNA end. The V gene's germline CDR1 is SNHLY and CDR2 FYNNEI. The CDR3 contains 14 residues.

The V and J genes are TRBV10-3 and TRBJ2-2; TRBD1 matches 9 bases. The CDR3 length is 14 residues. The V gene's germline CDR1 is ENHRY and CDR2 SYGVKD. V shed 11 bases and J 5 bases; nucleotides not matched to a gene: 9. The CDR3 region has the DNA TGTGCCGGCCAAGGGACAGGGCGAACCGGGGAGCTGTTTTTT. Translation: CAGQGTGRTGELFF.

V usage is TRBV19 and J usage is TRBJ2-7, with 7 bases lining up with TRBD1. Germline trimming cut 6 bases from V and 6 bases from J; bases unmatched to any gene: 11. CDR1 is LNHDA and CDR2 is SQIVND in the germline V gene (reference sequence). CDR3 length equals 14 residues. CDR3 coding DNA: TGTGCCAGTAGCGTAACTGGGACAGTCTGCGAGCAGTACTTC. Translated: CASSVTGTVCEQYF.

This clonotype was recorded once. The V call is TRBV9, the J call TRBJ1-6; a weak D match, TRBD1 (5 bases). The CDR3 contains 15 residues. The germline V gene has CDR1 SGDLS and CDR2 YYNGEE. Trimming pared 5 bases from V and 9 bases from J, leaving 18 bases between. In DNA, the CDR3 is TGTGCCAGCAGTCCCCAGGGAGAAAGAGGTTCACCCCTCCACTTT. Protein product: CASSPQGERGSPLHF.

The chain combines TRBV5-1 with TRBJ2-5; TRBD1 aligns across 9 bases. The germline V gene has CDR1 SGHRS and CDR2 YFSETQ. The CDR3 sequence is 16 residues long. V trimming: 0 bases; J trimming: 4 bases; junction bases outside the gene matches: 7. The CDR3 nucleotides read TGCGCCAGCAGCTTGGCTCGGACAGGGGCTGGAGAGACCCAGTACTTC. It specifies CASSLARTGAGETQYF. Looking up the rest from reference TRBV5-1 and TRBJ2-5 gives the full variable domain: KAGVTQTPRYLIKTRGQQVTLSCSPISGHRSVSWYQQTPGQGLQFLFEYFSETQRNKGNFPGRFSGRQFSNSRSEMNVSTLELGDSALYLCASSLARTGAGETQYFGPGTRLLVL.

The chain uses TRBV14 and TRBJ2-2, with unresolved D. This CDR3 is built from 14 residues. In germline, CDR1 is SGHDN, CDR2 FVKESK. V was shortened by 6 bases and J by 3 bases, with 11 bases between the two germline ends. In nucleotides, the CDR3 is TGTGCCAGCAGTCATAGAAGGTACACCGGGGAGCTGTTTTTT. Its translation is CASSHRRYTGELFF.

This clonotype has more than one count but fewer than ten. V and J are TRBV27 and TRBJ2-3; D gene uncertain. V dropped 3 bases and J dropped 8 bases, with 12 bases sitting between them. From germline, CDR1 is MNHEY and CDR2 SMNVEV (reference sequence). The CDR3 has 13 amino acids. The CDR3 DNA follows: TGTGCCAGCAGTTTGTCCCCTGGGCGTACGCAGTATTTT. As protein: CASSLSPGRTQYF.

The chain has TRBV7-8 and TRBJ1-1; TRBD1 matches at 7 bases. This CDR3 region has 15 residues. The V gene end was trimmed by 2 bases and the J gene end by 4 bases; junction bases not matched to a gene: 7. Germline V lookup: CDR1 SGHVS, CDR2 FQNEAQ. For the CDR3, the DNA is TGTGCCAGCAGCTTAAGGGACAGACGGGGCACTGAAGCTTTCTTT. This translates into CASSLRDRRGTEAFF.

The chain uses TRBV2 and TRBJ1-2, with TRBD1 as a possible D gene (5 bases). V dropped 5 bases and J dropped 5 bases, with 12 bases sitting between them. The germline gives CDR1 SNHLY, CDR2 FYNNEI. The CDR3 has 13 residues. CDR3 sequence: CASSPDKVYGYTF. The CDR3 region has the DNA TGTGCCAGCAGTCCGGACAAAGTGTATGGCTACACCTTC.

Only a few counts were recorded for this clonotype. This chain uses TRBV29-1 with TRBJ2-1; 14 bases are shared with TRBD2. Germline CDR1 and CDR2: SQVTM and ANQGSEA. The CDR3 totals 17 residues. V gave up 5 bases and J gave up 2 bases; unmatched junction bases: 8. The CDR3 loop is CSVPGLAGGAPYNEQFF. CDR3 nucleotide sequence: TGCAGCGTTCCCGGACTAGCGGGGGGTGCCCCCTACAATGAGCAGTTCTTC.

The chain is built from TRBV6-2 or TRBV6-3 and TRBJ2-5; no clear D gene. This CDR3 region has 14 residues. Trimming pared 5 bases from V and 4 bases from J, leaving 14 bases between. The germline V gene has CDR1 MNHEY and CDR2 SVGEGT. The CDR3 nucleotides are TGTGCCAGCAGTAGTTCTCTTTGGCGAGAGACCCAGTACTTC. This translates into CASSSSLWRETQYF.

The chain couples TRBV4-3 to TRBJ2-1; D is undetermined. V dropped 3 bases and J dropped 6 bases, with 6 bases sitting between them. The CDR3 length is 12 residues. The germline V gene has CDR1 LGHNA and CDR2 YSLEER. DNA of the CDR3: TGCGCCAGCAGCCACGGCCCCAATGAGCAGTTCTTC. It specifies CASSHGPNEQFF.

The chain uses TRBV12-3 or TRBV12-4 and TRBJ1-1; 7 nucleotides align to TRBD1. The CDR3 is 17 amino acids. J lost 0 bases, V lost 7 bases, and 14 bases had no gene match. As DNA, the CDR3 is TGTGCCAGCACCCGTCGGCCCGACAGGGCCATGAACACTGAAGCTTTCTTT. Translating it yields CASTRRPDRAMNTEAFF.

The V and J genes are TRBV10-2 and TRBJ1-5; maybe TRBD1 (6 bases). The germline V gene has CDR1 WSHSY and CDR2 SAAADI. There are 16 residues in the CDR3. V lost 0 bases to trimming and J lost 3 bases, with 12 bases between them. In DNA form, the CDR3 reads TGCGCCAGCAGTGAGTCGACGGGACAACTCAATCAGCCCCAGCATTTT. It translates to CASSESTGQLNQPQHF.

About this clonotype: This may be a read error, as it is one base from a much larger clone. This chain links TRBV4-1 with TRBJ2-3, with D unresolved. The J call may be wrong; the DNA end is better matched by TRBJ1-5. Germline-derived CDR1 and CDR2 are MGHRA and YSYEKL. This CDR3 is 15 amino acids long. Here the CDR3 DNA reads TGCGCCAGCAGCCCACTCGACAAACGCACAGATACGCAGCATTTT. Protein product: CASSPLDKRTDTQHF.

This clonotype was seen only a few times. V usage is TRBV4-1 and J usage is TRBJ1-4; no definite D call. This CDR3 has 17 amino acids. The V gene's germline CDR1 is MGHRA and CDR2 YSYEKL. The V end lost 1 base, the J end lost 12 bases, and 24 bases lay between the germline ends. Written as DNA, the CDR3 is TGCGCCAGCAGCCAAGCCCTTCCGGACGGCCTTACGAGGGAACTGTTTTTT. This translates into CASSQALPDGLTRELFF.

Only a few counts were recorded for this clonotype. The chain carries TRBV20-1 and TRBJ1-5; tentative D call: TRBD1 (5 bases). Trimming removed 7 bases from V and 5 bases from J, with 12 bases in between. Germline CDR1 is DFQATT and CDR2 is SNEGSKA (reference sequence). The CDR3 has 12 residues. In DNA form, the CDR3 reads TGCAGTGTCCAGTCGGGGGATCAGCCCCAGCATTTT. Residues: CSVQSGDQPQHF.

The CDR3 region has the DNA TGTGCCAGCAGCAGACATGGAAACACCATATATTTT. It is translated as CASSRHGNTIYF. The V call is TRBV12-3 or TRBV12-4, the J call TRBJ1-3; D is ambiguous. V lost 6 bases, J lost 3 bases, and 6 bases lay in between. This CDR3 is built from 12 residues.

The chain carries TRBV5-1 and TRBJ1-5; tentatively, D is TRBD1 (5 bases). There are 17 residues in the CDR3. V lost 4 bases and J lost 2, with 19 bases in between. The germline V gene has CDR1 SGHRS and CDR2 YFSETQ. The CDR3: CASSPGLGGLGNQPQHF. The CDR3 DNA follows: TGCGCCAGCAGCCCAGGGTTGGGAGGGCTGGGCAATCAGCCCCAGCATTTT.

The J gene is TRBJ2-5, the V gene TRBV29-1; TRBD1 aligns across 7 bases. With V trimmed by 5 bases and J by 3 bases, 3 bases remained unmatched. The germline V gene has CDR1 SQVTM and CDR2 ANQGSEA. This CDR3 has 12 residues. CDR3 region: CSVYRGEETQYF. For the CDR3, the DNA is TGCAGCGTTTACAGGGGAGAAGAGACCCAGTACTTC.

CDR3 coding DNA: TGTGCCAGCAGCCAAGGACAGTGGGAGCTGTTTTTT. It codes for CASSQGQWELFF. The genes are TRBV3-1 and TRBJ2-2, with a possible D match to TRBD1 (5 bases). CDR1 is LGHDT, CDR2 YNNKEL, per germline (reference sequence). V dropped 1 base and J dropped 9 bases, with 6 bases sitting between them. This CDR3 has 12 amino acids.

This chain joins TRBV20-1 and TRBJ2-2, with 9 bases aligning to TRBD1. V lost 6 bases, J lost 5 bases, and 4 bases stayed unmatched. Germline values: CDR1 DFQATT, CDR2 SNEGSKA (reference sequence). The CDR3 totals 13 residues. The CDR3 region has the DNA TGCAGTGCCGGACAGGGGCTGACCGGGGAGCTGTTTTTT. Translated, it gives CSAGQGLTGELFF.

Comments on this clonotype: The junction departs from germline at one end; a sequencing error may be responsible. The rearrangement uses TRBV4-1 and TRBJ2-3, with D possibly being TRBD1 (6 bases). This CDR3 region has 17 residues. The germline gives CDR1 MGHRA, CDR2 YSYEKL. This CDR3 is CAGSQEVTTGSTDTQYF. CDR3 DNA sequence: TGCGCCGGCAGCCAAGAGGTTACGACAGGTAGCACAGATACGCAGTATTTT.

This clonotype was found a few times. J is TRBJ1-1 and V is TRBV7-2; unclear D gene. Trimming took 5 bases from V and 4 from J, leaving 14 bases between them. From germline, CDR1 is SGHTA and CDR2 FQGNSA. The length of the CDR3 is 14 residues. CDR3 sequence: CASSIGPGSTEAFF. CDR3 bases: TGTGCCAGCAGCATAGGACCGGGATCCACTGAAGCTTTCTTT.